This T cell receptor (beta chain) was recovered during a study of memory CD4+ T cells and cytomegalovirus serostatus. Across the study: Of the healthy Belgian adults, under 10 were CMV seropositive and 20 to 25 seronegative.

In this sample, this clone turned up once. Germline V lookup: CDR1 SQVTM, CDR2 ANQGSEA. J gave up 8 bases and V 5 bases, and 9 bases lay outside the gene matches. This CDR3 has 13 residues. Single viable CD3+CD4+CD8-CD45RO+ cells were sorted as the memory CD4+ T cells. As handled by the study authors: Out-of-frame sequences were removed, leaving about 2,300,000 distinct TCRbeta sequences. Measured with immunoSEQ multiplex PCR; TCRdb has only the in-frame clones, and not every one. V and J calls and clone size are those listed in that table; D and trimming were worked out from the DNA. The sample yields approximately 61,000 clones, 80% seen once.

The sequencing input was memory CD4+ T cells from blood. The genes are TRBV29-1 and TRBJ2-3; 8 positions agree with TRBD2. This TCR was recovered from an adult in good health and CMV-seronegative. Some clones in this sample may be carry-over from other donors' samples. CDR3 sequence: CSVHTGGRSTQYF. DNA for the CDR3: TGCAGCGTTCACACGGGAGGGAGGTCTACGCAGTATTTT.